This T cell receptor beta chain was obtained from a study of blood T cell repertoires in COVID-19. The wider study: From the United States, Italy and Spain came samples of acute and convalescent COVID-19. The cDNA or gDNA used as material had been derived from T cells, B-cell-depleted T cells, or PBMCs.

Authors' data handling: From reference gene primer amplification, estimates of nucleated cell counts were derived. Repertoires were generated with immunoSEQ multiplex PCR, while TCRdb's copy carries only in-frame clones and drops some. The V and J calls and clone size were taken over from that table, and D and trimming were inferred from the DNA. The sample includes about 99,000 clones, 75% to 85% of them seen just once. The germline V gene encodes CDR1 MNHEY and CDR2 SVGAGI. Between the trimmed V and J ends, which lost 6 bases and 0 bases, there was a span of 12 bases. The CDR3 covers 15 residues. The sequence was collected from a man aged 55 to 70 with acute or convalescent COVID-19. The chain is built from TRBV6-5 and TRBJ1-5; D perhaps matches TRBD1 (6 bases). Material for sequencing was peripheral blood. The CDR3 loop reads CASRTSGVSNQPQHF. CDR3 DNA sequence: TGTGCCAGCAGGACCTCAGGGGTTAGCAATCAGCCCCAGCATTTT.